The 19 T cell receptor beta chains below come from one sample, sequenced in a study of blood T cell repertoires in COVID-19. Assay: immunoSEQ multiplex PCR; the TCRdb copy retains only in-frame clones and omits some. The table has 150,000 to 200,000 clones, 81% seen once. The specimen was peripheral blood. The receptors were gathered from a man aged 55 to 70 with active or convalescent COVID-19.

Concerning this clone itself: This may arise from a read error, as a much more abundant clone is one base away. This CDR3 is also generated by other DNA sequences in the sample. This chain joins TRBV6-4 and TRBJ2-3; 10 nucleotides agree with TRBD2. The CDR3 runs 15 residues. Germline V CDR1 and CDR2: MRHNA, SNTAGT. With 0 bases clipped from V and 4 bases from J, the junction kept 1 base outside the gene matches. CDR3 in amino acids: CASSDSSGGADTQYF. The CDR3 nucleotides read TGTGCCAGCAGTGACTCGAGCGGGGGGGCAGATACGCAGTATTTT.

This clone has just a few counts. The chain uses TRBV5-1 and TRBJ1-3; D remains ambiguous. Germline CDR1 and CDR2: SGHRS and YFSETQ. The CDR3 sequence is 17 residues long. The V and J ends lost 0 bases and 0 bases respectively, with 13 bases between them. The CDR3 loop is CASSLGTSSSSGNTIYF. The CDR3, as DNA: TGCGCCAGCAGCTTGGGTACAAGTAGCAGCTCTGGAAACACCATATATTTT.

The V gene is TRBV5-6, the J gene TRBJ2-7, with 7 nucleotides matching TRBD2. Germline trimming cut 4 bases from V and 1 base from J; bases unmatched to any gene: 5. CDR1 and CDR2 from the germline V gene are SGHDT and YYEEEE. The CDR3 spans 14 residues. In nucleotides, the CDR3 is TGTGCCAGCAGCCCACGGGGAGGGTCCTACGAGCAGTACTTC. It translates to CASSPRGGSYEQYF.

The chain employs TRBV15 and TRBJ1-5; TRBD1 matches 7 bases. J was trimmed by 0 bases and V by 1 base; bases with no gene match: 3. This CDR3 is built from 16 residues. CDR1 and CDR2 from the germline V gene are LNHNV and YYDKDF (reference sequence). The CDR3 loop reads CATSRGGTASNQPQHF. CDR3 sequence (DNA): TGTGCCACCAGCAGAGGGGGGACAGCTAGCAATCAGCCCCAGCATTTT.

The chain joins TRBV5-4 to TRBJ2-7, with 11 bases lining up with TRBD2. The CDR3 sequence is 16 residues long. J lost 3 bases, V lost 0 bases, and 5 bases had no gene match. The germline V gene encodes CDR1 SGHNT and CDR2 YYREEE (reference sequence). The CDR3, as DNA: TGTGCCAGCAGCTTGGGTACTAGCGGGGGAAACTACGAGCAGTACTTC. Translation: CASSLGTSGGNYEQYF.

The chain employs TRBV4-2 and TRBJ2-7; 7 nucleotides line up with TRBD1. Germline V gene lookup returns CDR1 LGHNA and CDR2 YNFKEQ. The CDR3 length is 14 residues. The V gene end was trimmed by 0 bases and the J gene end by 6 bases; junction bases not matched to a gene: 5. Here the CDR3 reads CASSQETGVREQYF. CDR3 sequence (DNA): TGTGCCAGCAGCCAAGAAACAGGGGTCCGCGAGCAGTACTTC.

The chain employs TRBV2 and TRBJ2-7; 8 bases line up with TRBD1. V was clipped by 6 bases and J by 5 bases; unmatched bases: 15. Germline V gives CDR1 SNHLY, CDR2 FYNNEI. The CDR3 sequence is 16 residues long. The CDR3 reads CASRWFRGQDVHEQYF. The CDR3 DNA sequence: TGTGCCAGCAGATGGTTTAGGGGACAGGACGTCCACGAGCAGTACTTC.

The V gene is TRBV20-1, the J gene TRBJ2-7, with D unresolved. With 1 base removed from V and 6 bases from J, the gap between germline ends came to 7 bases. The CDR3 has 11 residues. CDR1 is DFQATT and CDR2 is SNEGSKA in the germline V gene (reference sequence). As DNA, the CDR3 is TGCAGTGCTAGAGGACTCCTCGAGCAGTACTTC. It encodes CSARGLLEQYF.

A few counts support this clone. The chain has TRBV28 and TRBJ2-2, with a possible D match to TRBD1 (6 bases). The V gene's germline CDR1 is MDHEN and CDR2 SYDVKM. The V gene lost 6 bases and the J gene lost 1 base, with 12 bases spanning the gap. There are 15 residues in the CDR3. In nucleotides, the CDR3 is TGTGCCAGCAGACCTACAGGGATGAACACCGGGGAGCTGTTTTTT. It is translated as CASRPTGMNTGELFF.

V usage is TRBV11-2 and J usage is TRBJ2-5, with 7 nucleotides matching TRBD2. The CDR3 loop spans 14 amino acids. The trim removed 1 base at V and 5 bases at J, leaving 4 bases unmatched. Germline CDR1 SGHAT, CDR2 FQNNGV. CDR3 nucleotides: TGTGCCAGCAGCTTAGGCGGGAGCGGGGAGACCCAGTACTTC. Protein: CASSLGGSGETQYF.

This clone was observed a single time. This rearrangement joins TRBV28 to TRBJ2-2, with D perhaps TRBD1 (5 bases). This CDR3 comprises 17 residues. V lost 4 bases and J 0 bases, leaving 15 bases between the germline ends. CDR1 is MDHEN, CDR2 SYDVKM, per germline. The CDR3 DNA follows: TGTGCCAGCAGTTGGGGCGAGCAGGGATCGAACACCGGGGAGCTGTTTTTT. Protein product: CASSWGEQGSNTGELFF.

The V gene is TRBV3-1 (or the pseudogene TRBV3-2), the J gene TRBJ2-7, with TRBD2 identical over 11 bases. The CDR3 length is 15 residues. Trimming removed 4 bases from V and 2 bases from J; junction bases left unmatched: 4. The germline V gene has CDR1 LGHDT and CDR2 YNNKEL (reference sequence). The CDR3 nucleotides read TGTGCCAGCAGCCGGGTAGCGGGAGGGCCCTACGAGCAGTACTTC. It yields the protein CASSRVAGGPYEQYF.

This chain links TRBV5-1 with TRBJ2-2; possibly TRBD1 for D (5 bases). Trimming shortened V by 0 bases and J by 4 bases, and 10 bases separated the two germline ends. Germline V lookup: CDR1 SGHRS, CDR2 YFSETQ. The CDR3 sequence is 15 residues long. CDR3 sequence reads: CASSLARASTGELFF. The DNA for the CDR3 is TGCGCCAGCAGCTTGGCCAGGGCGAGCACCGGGGAGCTGTTTTTT.

The V call is TRBV5-6, the J call TRBJ2-7; 12 nucleotides align to TRBD2. The CDR3 covers 15 residues. The V and J ends lost 4 bases and 4 bases, in that order; junction bases with no gene match: 6. Germline-derived CDR1 and CDR2 are SGHDT and YYEEEE. The CDR3, as DNA: TGTGCCAGCAGCCCTCTAGCGGGAGGGGTATACGAGCAGTACTTC. Protein: CASSPLAGGVYEQYF. Looking up the rest from reference TRBV5-6 and TRBJ2-7 gives the full variable domain: DAGVTQSPTHLIKTRGQQVTLRCSPKSGHDTVSWYQQALGQGPQFIFQYYEEEERQRGNFPDRFSGHQFPNYSSELNVNALLLGDSALYLCASSPLAGGVYEQYFGPGTRLTVT.

The chain employs TRBV5-1 and TRBJ2-3; TRBD2 agrees at 8 bases. Germline values: CDR1 SGHRS, CDR2 YFSETQ. This CDR3 region has 14 residues. J lost 6 bases, V lost 3 bases, and 6 bases had no gene match. DNA of the CDR3: TGCGCCAGCAGCTCGGGGGGGCCATCGGATACGCAGTATTTT. It specifies CASSSGGPSDTQYF.

This chain connects TRBV11-2 to TRBJ2-1, with unresolved D. The CDR3 has 13 amino acids. From germline, CDR1 is SGHAT and CDR2 FQNNGV. Trimming removed 1 base from V and 6 bases from J, with 7 bases in between. Here the CDR3 DNA reads TGTGCCAGCAGCTTAGCAGGCAGCAATGAGCAGTTCTTC. This translates into CASSLAGSNEQFF.

The chain uses TRBV7-9 and TRBJ2-1; 8 nucleotides line up with TRBD1. Looked up from germline, CDR1 is SEHNR and CDR2 is FQNEAQ (reference sequence). The CDR3 is made up of 15 amino acids. Germline trimming cut 5 bases from V and 5 bases from J; bases unmatched to any gene: 8. CDR3 loop: CASSVQTGAHNEQFF. The CDR3 bases are TGTGCCAGCAGCGTCCAGACAGGGGCACACAATGAGCAGTTCTTC. Complete variable domain (other parts from reference TRBV7-9 and TRBJ2-1): DTGVSQNPRHKITKRGQNVTFRCDPISEHNRLYWYRQTLGQGPEFLTYFQNEAQLEKSRLLSDRFSAERPKGSFSTLEIQRTEQGDSAMYLCASSVQTGAHNEQFFGPGTRLTVL.

V gene TRBV5-1 combines with J gene TRBJ2-7, with D possibly TRBD2 on 7 matching bases. The V gene lost 4 bases and the J gene lost 3 bases, with 23 bases spanning the gap. The CDR3 has 17 residues. Germline CDR1 is SGHRS and CDR2 is YFSETQ. CDR3 in amino acids: CASSLGGGAFGLYEQYF. Here the CDR3 DNA reads TGCGCCAGCAGCCTGGGTGGGGGGGCCTTCGGTCTCTACGAGCAGTACTTC. The whole variable domain, remainder taken from reference TRBV5-1 and TRBJ2-7, is KAGVTQTPRYLIKTRGQQVTLSCSPISGHRSVSWYQQTPGQGLQFLFEYFSETQRNKGNFPGRFSGRQFSNSRSEMNVSTLELGDSALYLCASSLGGGAFGLYEQYFGPGTRLTVT.

This clone was counted a few times. This chain connects TRBV9 to TRBJ1-2; TRBD1 agrees at 7 bases. The germline CDR1 and CDR2 sequences are SGDLS and YYNGEE. This CDR3 comprises 13 residues. V was pared by 4 bases and J by 3 bases, with 3 bases of the junction left unmatched. CDR3 in DNA: TGTGCCAGCAGCCAGCAGGGGGACTATGGCTACACCTTC. Translated: CASSQQGDYGYTF.